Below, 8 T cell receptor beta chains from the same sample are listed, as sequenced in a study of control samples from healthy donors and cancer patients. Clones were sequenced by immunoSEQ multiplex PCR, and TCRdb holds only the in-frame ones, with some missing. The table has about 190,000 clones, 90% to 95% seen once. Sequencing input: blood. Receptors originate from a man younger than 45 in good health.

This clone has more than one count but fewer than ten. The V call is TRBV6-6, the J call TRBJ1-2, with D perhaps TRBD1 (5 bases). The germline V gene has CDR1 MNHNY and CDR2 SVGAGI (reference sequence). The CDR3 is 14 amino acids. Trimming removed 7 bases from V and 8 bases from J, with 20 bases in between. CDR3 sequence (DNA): TGTGCCAGCACCCGAATAACAGGTTCGGACGGCTACACCTTC. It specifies CASTRITGSDGYTF.

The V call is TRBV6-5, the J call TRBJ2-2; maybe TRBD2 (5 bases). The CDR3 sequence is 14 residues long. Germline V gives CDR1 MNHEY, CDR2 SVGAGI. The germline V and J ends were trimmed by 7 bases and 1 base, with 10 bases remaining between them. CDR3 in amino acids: CASKSGKNTGELFF. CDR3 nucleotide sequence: TGTGCCAGCAAGAGCGGAAAGAACACCGGGGAGCTGTTTTTT.

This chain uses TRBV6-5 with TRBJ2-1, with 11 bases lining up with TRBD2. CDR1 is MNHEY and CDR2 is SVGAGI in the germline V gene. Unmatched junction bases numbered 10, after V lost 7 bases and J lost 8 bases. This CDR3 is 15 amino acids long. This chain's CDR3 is CASTPSGGTGDEQFF. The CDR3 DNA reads TGTGCCAGCACCCCTAGCGGGGGGACCGGGGATGAGCAGTTCTTC.

This CDR3 is CASSYSPGQGSVNEQFF. In DNA, the CDR3 is TGTGCCAGCAGTTACTCACCGGGACAGGGTTCTGTCAATGAGCAGTTCTTC. The chain has TRBV6-2 or TRBV6-3 and TRBJ2-1, with 9 nucleotides matching TRBD1. V lost 0 bases, J lost 6 bases, and 9 bases stayed unmatched. The CDR3 totals 17 residues. Germline loops: CDR1 MNHEY, CDR2 SVGEGT.

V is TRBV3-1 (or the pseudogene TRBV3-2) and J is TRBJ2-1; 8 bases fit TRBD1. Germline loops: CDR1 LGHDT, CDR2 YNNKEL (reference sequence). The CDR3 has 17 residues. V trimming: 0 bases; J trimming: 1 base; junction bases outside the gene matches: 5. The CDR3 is CASSQDWDRLSYNEQFF. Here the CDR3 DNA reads TGTGCCAGCAGCCAAGATTGGGACAGGCTTTCCTACAATGAGCAGTTCTTC.

CDR3 region: CASSIQGMNTEAFF. DNA for the CDR3: TGTGCCAGTAGTATTCAGGGCATGAACACTGAAGCTTTCTTT. The V gene is TRBV19, the J gene TRBJ1-1; tentative D call: TRBD1 (5 bases). Deletions cut 3 bases from V and 0 bases from J, with 8 bases between. Germline CDR1 is LNHDA and CDR2 is SQIVND (reference sequence). This CDR3 has 14 amino acids.

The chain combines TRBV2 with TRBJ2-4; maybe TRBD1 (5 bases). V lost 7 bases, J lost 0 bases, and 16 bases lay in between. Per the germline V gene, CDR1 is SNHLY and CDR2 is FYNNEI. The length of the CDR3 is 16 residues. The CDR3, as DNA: TGTGCCAGCATCCCAGGGATTGGGCTAGCCAAAAACATTCAGTACTTC. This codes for CASIPGIGLAKNIQYF.

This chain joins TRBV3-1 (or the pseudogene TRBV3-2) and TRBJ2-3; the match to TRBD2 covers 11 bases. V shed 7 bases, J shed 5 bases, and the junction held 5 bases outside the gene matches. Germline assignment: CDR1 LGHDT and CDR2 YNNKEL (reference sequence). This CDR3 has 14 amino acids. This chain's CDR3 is CASKLAGVEDTQYF. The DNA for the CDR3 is TGTGCCAGCAAACTAGCGGGGGTGGAAGATACGCAGTATTTT.